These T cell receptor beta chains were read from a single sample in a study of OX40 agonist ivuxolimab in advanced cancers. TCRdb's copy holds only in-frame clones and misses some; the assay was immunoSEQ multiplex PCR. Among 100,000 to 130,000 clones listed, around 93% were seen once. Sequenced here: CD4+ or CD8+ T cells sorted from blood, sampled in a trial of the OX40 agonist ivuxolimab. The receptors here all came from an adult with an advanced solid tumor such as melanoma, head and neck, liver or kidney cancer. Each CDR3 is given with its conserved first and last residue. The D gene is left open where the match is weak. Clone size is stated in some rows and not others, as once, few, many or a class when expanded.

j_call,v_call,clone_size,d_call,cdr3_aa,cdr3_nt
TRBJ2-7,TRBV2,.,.,CASSEVRAGEFGQYF,TGTGCCAGCAGTGAAGTTAGGGCAGGGGAATTCGGGCAGTACTTC
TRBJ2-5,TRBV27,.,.,CASSLRAGAETQYF,TGTGCCAGCAGTTTAAGAGCAGGGGCAGAGACCCAGTACTTC
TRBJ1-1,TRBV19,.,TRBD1,CASRGDRGPPGTEAFF,TGTGCCAGTAGGGGAGACAGGGGGCCTCCGGGAACTGAAGCTTTCTTT
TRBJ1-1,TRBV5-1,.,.,CASSLDITEAFF,TGCGCCAGCAGCTTGGATATCACTGAAGCTTTCTTT
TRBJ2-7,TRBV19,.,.,CASSLDGDTGQYF,TGTGCCAGTAGTCTGGACGGAGATACTGGACAGTACTTC
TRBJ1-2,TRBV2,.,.,CASTLGSYYGYTF,TGTGCCAGCACTCTGGGATCTTACTATGGCTACACCTTC
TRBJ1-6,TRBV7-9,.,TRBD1,CASSPNRTGFNSPLHF,TGTGCCAGCAGCCCCAACCGGACAGGGTTTAATTCACCCCTCCACTTT
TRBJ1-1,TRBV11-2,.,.,CASSRQPRGQLLNTEAFF,TGTGCCAGCAGCCGCCAACCCCGGGGCCAGTTACTGAACACTGAAGCTTTCTTT
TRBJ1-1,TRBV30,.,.,CAWSTGRRNTEAFF,TGTGCCTGGAGTACGGGACGGAGGAACACTGAAGCTTTCTTT
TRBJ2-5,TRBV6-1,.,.,CASNREETQYF,TGTGCCAGCAACAGGGAAGAGACCCAGTACTTC
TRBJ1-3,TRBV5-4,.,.,CASSLASGISSGNTIYF,TGTGCCAGCAGCTTGGCTTCAGGGATTTCCTCTGGAAACACCATATATTTT
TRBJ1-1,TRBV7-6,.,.,CASSLGSTVAEAFF,TGTGCCAGCAGTCTAGGGTCGACGGTGGCTGAAGCTTTCTTT
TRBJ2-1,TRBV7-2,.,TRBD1,CASSQRDRGAYNEQFF,TGTGCCAGCAGCCAAAGGGACAGAGGGGCTTACAATGAGCAGTTCTTC
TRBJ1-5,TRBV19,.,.,CASSDRPGKGQPQHF,TGTGCCAGTAGTGACCGACCCGGGAAAGGTCAGCCCCAGCATTTT
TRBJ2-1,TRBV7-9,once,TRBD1,CASSLRTGVVNEQFF,TGTGCCAGCAGCTTGAGGACAGGGGTAGTCAATGAGCAGTTCTTC
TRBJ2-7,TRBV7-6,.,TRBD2,CASSLGASGGSYEQYF,TGTGCCAGCAGCTTAGGGGCTAGCGGGGGCTCCTACGAGCAGTACTTC
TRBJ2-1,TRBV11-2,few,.,CASSLIPTGNNEQFF,TGTGCCAGCAGCTTGATCCCGACGGGAAACAATGAGCAGTTCTTC
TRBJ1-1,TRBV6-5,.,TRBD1,CASSRNTGVDTEAFF,TGTGCCAGCAGCCGGAATACAGGGGTGGACACTGAAGCTTTCTTT
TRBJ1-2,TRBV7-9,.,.,CASSLGTAQIYGYTF,TGTGCCAGCAGCTTAGGGACAGCGCAGATCTATGGCTACACCTTC
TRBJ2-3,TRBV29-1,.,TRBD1,CSVEGQGADTQYF,TGCAGCGTTGAAGGACAGGGTGCGGATACGCAGTATTTT
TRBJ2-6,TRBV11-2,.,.,CASSLDNLSGANVLTF,TGTGCCAGCAGCTTAGATAACCTCTCTGGGGCCAACGTCCTGACTTTC
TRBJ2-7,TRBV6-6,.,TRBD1,CASSYSAGGYEQYF,TGTGCCAGCAGTTACTCGGCAGGGGGCTACGAGCAGTACTTC
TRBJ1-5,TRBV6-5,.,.,CASSYSRGGDQPQHF,TGTGCCAGCAGTTACTCGCGGGGGGGCGATCAGCCCCAGCATTTT
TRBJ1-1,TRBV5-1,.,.,CASSLNDGREAFF,TGCGCCAGCAGCTTGAATGACGGGAGAGAAGCTTTCTTT
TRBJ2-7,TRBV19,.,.,CASSMESGINNEQYF,TGTGCCAGTAGTATGGAATCGGGTATTAACAACGAGCAGTACTTC
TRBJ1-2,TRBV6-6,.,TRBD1,CASSPPERTGTDYTF,TGTGCCAGCAGCCCCCCCGAGAGGACAGGGACTGACTACACCTTC
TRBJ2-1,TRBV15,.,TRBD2,CATSRDRLAGYNEQFF,TGTGCCACCAGCAGAGATCGACTAGCGGGATATAATGAGCAGTTCTTC
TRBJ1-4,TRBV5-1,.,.,CASTKGRGSGRGEKLFF,TGCGCCAGCACAAAGGGCAGGGGATCAGGTCGTGGGGAAAAACTGTTTTTT
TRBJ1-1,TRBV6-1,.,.,CASSRMNTEAFF,TGTGCCAGCAGTCGGATGAACACTGAAGCTTTCTTT
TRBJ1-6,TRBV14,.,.,CASSQGISPLHF,TGTGCCAGCAGCCAAGGGATATCACCCCTCCACTTT
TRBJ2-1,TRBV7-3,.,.,CASSFGDNEQFF,TGTGCCAGCAGCTTTGGAGACAATGAGCAGTTCTTC
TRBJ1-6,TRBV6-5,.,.,CASSYSRGEPLHF,TGTGCCAGCAGTTACTCTCGGGGGGAACCCCTCCACTTT
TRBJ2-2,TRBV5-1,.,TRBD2,CASSSGTRTGELFF,TGCGCCAGCAGCTCAGGGACTAGAACCGGGGAGCTGTTTTTT
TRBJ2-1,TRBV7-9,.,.,CASSLGLFNEQFF,TGTGCCAGCAGCTTGGGACTCTTCAATGAGCAGTTCTTC
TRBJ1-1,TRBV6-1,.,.,CASRGLLGTEAFF,TGTGCCAGCAGAGGCCTTTTGGGCACTGAAGCTTTCTTT
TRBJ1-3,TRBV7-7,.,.,CASSLRPGDPGGSGNTIYF,TGTGCTAGCAGCTTACGGCCCGGTGACCCCGGGGGCTCTGGAAACACCATATATTTT
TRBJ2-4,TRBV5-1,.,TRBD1,CASSIGTDPWGIQYF,TGCGCCAGCAGCATAGGGACAGACCCCTGGGGCATTCAGTACTTC
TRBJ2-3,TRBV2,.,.,CASSFAVGGSDTQYF,TGTGCCAGCAGTTTTGCGGTGGGGGGATCAGATACGCAGTATTTT
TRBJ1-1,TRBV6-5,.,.,CASSPQTNTEAFF,TGTGCCAGCAGTCCCCAGACGAACACTGAAGCTTTCTTT
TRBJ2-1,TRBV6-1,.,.,CASRAGIDQFF,TGTGCCAGCAGGGCGGGGATAGATCAGTTCTTC
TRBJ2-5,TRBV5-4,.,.,CASSLWQKETQYF,TGTGCCAGCAGCTTGTGGCAGAAAGAGACCCAGTACTTC
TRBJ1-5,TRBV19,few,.,CASSRDYNQPQHF,TGTGCCAGTAGTAGGGATTACAATCAGCCCCAGCATTTT
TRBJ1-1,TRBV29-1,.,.,CSVERHTEAFF,TGCAGCGTTGAACGGCACACTGAAGCTTTCTTT
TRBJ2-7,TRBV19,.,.,CASSRSGYEQYF,TGTGCCAGTAGTCGGAGTGGATACGAGCAGTACTTC
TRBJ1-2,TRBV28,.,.,CASSGVVWYGYTF,TGTGCCAGCAGTGGGGTGGTTTGGTATGGCTACACCTTC